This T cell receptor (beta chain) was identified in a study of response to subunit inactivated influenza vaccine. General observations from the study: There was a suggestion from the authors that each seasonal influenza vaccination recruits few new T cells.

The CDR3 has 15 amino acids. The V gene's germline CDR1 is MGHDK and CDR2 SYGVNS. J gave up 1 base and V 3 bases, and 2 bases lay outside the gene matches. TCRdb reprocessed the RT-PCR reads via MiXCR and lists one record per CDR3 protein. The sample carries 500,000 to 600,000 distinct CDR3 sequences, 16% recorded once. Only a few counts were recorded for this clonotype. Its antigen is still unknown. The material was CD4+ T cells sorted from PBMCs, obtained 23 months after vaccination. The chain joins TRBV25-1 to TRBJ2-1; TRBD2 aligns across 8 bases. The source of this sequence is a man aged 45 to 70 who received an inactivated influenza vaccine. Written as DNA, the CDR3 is TGTGCCAGCAGTGAGCGGGGGGTATCCTACAATGAGCAGTTCTTC. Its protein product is CASSERGVSYNEQFF.